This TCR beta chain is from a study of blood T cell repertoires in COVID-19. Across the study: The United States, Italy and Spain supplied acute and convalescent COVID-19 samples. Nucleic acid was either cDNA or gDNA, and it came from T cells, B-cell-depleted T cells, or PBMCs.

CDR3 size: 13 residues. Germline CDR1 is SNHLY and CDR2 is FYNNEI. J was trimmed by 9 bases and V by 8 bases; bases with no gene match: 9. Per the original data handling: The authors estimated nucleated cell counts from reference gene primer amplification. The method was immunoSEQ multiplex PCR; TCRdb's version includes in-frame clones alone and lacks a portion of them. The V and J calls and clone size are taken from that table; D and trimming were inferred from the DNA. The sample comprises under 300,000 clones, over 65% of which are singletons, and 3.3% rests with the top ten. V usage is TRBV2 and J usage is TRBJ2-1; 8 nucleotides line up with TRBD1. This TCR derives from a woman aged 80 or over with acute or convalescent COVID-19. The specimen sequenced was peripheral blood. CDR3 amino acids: CASSGTGVTEQFF. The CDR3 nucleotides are TGTGCCAGCTCTGGGACAGGCGTTACTGAGCAGTTCTTC.